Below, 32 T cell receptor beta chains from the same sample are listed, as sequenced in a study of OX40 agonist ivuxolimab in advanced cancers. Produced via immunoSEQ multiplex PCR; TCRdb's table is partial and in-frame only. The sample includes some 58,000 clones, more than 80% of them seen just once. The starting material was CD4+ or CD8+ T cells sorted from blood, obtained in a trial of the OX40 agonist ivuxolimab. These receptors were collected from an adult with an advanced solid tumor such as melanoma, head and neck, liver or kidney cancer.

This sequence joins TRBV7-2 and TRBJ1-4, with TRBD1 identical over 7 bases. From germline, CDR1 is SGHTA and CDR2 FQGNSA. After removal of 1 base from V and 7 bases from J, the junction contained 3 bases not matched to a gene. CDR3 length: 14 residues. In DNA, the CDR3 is TGTGCCAGCAGCTTAGTTGGGACAGTTGAAAAACTGTTTTTT. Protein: CASSLVGTVEKLFF.

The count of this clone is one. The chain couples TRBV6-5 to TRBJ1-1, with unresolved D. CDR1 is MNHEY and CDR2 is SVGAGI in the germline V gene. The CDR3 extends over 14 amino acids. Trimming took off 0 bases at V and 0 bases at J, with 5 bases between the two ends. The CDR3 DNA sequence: TGTGCCAGCAGTTACTCCCAGGTGAACACTGAAGCTTTCTTT. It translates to CASSYSQVNTEAFF.

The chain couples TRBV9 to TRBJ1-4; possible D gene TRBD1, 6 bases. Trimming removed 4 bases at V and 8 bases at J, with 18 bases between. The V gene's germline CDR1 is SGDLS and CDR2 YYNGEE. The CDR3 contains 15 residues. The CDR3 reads CASSPRSGAPEKLFF. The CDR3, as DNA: TGTGCCAGCAGCCCCCGGTCGGGGGCGCCGGAAAAACTGTTTTTT.

The CDR3 sequence is CASTLRRDSYEQYF. The DNA for the CDR3 is TGTGCCAGCACGCTCCGCAGAGACTCCTACGAGCAGTACTTC. The chain combines TRBV2 with TRBJ2-7, with unresolved D. The CDR3 loop spans 14 amino acids. In germline, CDR1 is SNHLY, CDR2 FYNNEI. Trimming took 7 bases from V and 0 from J, leaving 13 bases between them.

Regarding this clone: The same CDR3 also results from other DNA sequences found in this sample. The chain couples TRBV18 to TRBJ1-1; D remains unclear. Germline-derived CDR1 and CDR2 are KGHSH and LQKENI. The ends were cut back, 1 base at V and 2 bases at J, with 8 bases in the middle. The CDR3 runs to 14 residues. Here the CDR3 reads CASSPLGKNTEAFF. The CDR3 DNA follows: TGTGCCAGCTCACCACTGGGGAAAAACACTGAAGCTTTCTTT.

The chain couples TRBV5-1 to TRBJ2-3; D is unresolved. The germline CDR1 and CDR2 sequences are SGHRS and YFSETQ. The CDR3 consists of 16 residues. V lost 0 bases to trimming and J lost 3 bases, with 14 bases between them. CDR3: CASSLGGYERTDTQYF. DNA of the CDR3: TGCGCCAGCAGCTTGGGGGGATACGAGAGGACAGATACGCAGTATTTT.

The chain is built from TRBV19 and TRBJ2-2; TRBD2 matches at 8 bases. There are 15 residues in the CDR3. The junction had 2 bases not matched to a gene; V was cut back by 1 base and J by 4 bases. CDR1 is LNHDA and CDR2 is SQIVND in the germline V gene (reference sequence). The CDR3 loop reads CASSIGREGTGELFF. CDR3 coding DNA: TGTGCCAGTAGTATAGGACGGGAGGGCACCGGGGAGCTGTTTTTT.

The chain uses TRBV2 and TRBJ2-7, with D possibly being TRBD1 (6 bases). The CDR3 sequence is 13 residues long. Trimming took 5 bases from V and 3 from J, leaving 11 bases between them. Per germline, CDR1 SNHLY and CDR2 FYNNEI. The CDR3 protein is CASSPRDIYEQYF. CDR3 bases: TGTGCCAGCAGTCCACGGGACATCTACGAGCAGTACTTC.

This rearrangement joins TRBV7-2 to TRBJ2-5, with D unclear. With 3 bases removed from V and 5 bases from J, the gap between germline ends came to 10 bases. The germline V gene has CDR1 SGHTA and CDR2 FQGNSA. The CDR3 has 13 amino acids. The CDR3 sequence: CASSLQGPETQYF. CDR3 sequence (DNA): TGTGCCAGCAGCTTGCAAGGGCCGGAGACCCAGTACTTC.

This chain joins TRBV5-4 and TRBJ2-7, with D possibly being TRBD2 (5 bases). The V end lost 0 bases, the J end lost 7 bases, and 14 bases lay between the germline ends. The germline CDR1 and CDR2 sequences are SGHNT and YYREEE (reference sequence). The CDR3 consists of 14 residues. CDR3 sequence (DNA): TGTGCCAGCAGCTTGGGAGGAGGTGGGTGGGAGCAGTACTTC. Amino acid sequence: CASSLGGGGWEQYF.

CDR3 sequence reads: CASSRDRANTGELFF. CDR3 nucleotides: TGTGCCAGCAGCCGGGACAGAGCGAACACCGGGGAGCTGTTTTTT. V usage is TRBV6-1 and J usage is TRBJ2-2; 7 positions match TRBD1. In germline, CDR1 is MNHNS, CDR2 SASEGT. The CDR3 totals 15 residues. V trimming: 6 bases; J trimming: 0 bases; junction bases outside the gene matches: 4.

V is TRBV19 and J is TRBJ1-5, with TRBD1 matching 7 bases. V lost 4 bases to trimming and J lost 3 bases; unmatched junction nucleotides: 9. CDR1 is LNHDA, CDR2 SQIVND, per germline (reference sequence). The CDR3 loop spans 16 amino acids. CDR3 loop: CASSRRDSPYNQPQHF. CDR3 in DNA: TGTGCCAGTAGTAGACGGGACAGCCCTTACAATCAGCCCCAGCATTTT.

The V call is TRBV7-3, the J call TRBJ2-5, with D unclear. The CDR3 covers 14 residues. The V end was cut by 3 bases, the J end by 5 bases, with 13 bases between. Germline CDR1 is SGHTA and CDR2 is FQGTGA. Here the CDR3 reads CASSLNAGPETQYF. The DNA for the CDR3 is TGTGCCAGCAGCTTGAACGCCGGACCTGAGACCCAGTACTTC.

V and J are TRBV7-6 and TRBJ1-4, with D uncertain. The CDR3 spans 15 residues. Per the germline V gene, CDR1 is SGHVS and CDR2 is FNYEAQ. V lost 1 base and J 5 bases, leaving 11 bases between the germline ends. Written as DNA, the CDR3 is TGTGCCAGCAGCTTAGGGGGAGGGAGGAATGAAAAACTGTTTTTT. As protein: CASSLGGGRNEKLFF.

CDR3 sequence reads: CASSSTGLAGYTDTQYF. Written as DNA, the CDR3 is TGTGCCAGCAGCTCGACCGGACTAGCGGGTTACACAGATACGCAGTATTTT. This chain joins TRBV11-2 and TRBJ2-3; 11 bases are a match to TRBD2. Germline-derived CDR1 and CDR2 are SGHAT and FQNNGV. The V segment lost 4 bases and the J segment 2 bases; nucleotides outside the gene matches: 8. The CDR3 extends over 17 amino acids.

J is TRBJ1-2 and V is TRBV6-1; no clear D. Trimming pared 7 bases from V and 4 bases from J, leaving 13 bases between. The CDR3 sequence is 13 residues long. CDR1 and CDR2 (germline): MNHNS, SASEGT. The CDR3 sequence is CASKKVGSYGYTF. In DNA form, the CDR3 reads TGTGCCAGCAAGAAGGTCGGGAGCTATGGCTACACCTTC.

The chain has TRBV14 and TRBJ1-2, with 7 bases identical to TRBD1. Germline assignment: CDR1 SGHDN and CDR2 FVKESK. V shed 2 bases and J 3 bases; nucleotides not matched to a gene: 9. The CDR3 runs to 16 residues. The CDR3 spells CASSQPGQQTYYGYTF. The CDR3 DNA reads TGTGCCAGCAGCCAACCGGGACAGCAAACCTACTATGGCTACACCTTC.

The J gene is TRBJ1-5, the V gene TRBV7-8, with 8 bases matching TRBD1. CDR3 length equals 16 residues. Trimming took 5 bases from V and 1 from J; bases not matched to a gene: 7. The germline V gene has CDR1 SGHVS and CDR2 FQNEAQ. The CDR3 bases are TGTGCCAGCAGCCTTGGACAGGGCTGGAGCAATCAGCCCCAGCATTTT. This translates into CASSLGQGWSNQPQHF. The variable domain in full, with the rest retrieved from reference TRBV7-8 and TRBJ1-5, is GAGVSQSPRYKVAKRGQDVALRCDPISGHVSLFWYQQALGQGPEFLTYFQNEAQLDKSGLPSDRFFAERPEGSVSTLKIQRTQQEDSAVYLCASSLGQGWSNQPQHFGDGTRLSIL.

In DNA form, the CDR3 reads TGTGCCAGCTCAGCTAATACTGGGACTAGCGGGATTCAGCAGTACTTC. Amino acids: CASSANTGTSGIQQYF. The chain uses TRBV18 and TRBJ2-7, with TRBD2 identical over 13 bases. The germline V gene encodes CDR1 KGHSH and CDR2 LQKENI. This CDR3 has 16 amino acids. V lost 5 bases, J lost 8 bases, and 12 bases stayed unmatched.

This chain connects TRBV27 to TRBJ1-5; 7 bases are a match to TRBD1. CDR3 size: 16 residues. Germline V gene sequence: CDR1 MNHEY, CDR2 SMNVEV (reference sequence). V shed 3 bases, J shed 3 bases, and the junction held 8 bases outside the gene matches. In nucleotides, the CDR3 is TGTGCCAGCAGTTTCCTGGGCGGGACAGTCAATCAGCCCCAGCATTTT. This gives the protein CASSFLGGTVNQPQHF.

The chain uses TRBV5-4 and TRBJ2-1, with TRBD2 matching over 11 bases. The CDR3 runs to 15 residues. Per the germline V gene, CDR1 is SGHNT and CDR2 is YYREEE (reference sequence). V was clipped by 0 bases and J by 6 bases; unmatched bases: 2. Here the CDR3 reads CASSLGLAGFNEQFF. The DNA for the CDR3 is TGTGCCAGCAGCTTGGGACTAGCGGGATTCAATGAGCAGTTCTTC.

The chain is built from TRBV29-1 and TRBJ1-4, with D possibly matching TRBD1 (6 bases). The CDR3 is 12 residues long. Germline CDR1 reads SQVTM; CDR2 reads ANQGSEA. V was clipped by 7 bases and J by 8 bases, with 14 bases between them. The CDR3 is CSAREGGEKLFF. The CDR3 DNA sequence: TGCAGCGCGAGAGAGGGGGGGGAAAAACTGTTTTTT.

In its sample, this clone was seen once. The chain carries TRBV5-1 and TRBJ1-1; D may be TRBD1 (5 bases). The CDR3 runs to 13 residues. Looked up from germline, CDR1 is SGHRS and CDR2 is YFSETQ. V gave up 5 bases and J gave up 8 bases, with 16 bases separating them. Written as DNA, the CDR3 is TGCGCCAGCAGTGATCGACGAGGGGTCGAAGCTTTCTTT. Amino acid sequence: CASSDRRGVEAFF.

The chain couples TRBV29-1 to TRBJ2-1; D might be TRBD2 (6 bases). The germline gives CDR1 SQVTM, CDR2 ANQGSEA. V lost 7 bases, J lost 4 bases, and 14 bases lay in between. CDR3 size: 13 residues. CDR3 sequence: CSGRGKKYNEQFF. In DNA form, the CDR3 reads TGCAGCGGACGCGGGAAAAAATACAATGAGCAGTTCTTC.

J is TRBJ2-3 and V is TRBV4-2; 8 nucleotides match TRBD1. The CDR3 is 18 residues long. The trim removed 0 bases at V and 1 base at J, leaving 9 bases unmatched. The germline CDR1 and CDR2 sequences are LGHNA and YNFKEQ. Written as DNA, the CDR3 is TGTGCCAGCAGCCAAGATCTACCCGACAGGGGAGGCACAGATACGCAGTATTTT. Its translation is CASSQDLPDRGGTDTQYF.

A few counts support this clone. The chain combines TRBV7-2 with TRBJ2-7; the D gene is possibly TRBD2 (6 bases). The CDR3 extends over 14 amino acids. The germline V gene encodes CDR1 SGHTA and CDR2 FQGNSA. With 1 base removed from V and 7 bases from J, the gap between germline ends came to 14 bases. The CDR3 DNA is TGTGCCAGCAGCTTAGGGGGGGAGGATATAGAGCAGTACTTC. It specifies CASSLGGEDIEQYF.

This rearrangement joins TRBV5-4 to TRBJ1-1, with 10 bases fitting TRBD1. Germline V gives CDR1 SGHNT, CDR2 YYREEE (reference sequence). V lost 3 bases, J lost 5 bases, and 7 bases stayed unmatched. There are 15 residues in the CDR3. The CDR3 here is CASSSGQGGGTEAFF. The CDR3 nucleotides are TGTGCCAGCAGCTCCGGACAGGGGGGGGGAACTGAAGCTTTCTTT.

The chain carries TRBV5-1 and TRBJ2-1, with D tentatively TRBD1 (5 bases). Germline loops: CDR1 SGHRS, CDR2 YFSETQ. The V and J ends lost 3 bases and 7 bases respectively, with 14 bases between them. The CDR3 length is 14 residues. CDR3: CASSSATVTNEQFF. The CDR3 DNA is TGCGCCAGCAGCTCAGCGACAGTAACAAATGAGCAGTTCTTC.

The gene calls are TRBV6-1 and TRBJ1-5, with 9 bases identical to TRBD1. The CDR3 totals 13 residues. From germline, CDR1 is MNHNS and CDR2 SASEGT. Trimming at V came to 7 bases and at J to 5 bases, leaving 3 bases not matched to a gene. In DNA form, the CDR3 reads TGTGCCAGCAATAACAGGGGGCATCAGCCCCAGCATTTT. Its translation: CASNNRGHQPQHF.

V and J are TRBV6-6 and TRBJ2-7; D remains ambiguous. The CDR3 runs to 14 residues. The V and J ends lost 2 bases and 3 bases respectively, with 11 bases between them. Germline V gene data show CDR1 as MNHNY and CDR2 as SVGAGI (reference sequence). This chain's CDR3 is CASSYVAGNYEQYF. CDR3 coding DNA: TGTGCCAGCAGTTACGTGGCCGGAAACTACGAGCAGTACTTC.

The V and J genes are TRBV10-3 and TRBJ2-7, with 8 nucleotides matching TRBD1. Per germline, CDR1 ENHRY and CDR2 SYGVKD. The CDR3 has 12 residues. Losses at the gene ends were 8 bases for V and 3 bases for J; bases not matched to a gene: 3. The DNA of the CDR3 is TGTGCCATCGGACAGGGAGACTACGAGCAGTACGTC. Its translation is CAIGQGDYEQYV.

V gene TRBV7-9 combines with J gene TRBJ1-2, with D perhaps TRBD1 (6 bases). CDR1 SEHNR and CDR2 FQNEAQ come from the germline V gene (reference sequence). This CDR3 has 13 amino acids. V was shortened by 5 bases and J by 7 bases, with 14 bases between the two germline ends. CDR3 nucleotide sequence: TGTGCCAGCAGCCCAATACAGGGACGTGGCTACACCTTC. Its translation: CASSPIQGRGYTF. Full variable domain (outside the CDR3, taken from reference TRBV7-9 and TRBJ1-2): DTGVSQNPRHKITKRGQNVTFRCDPISEHNRLYWYRQTLGQGPEFLTYFQNEAQLEKSRLLSDRFSAERPKGSFSTLEIQRTEQGDSAMYLCASSPIQGRGYTFGSGTRLTVV.